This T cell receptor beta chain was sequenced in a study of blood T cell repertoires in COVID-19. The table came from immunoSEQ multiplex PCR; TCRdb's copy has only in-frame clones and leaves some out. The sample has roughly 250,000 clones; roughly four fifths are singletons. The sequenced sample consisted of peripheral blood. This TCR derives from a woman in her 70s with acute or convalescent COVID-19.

For the CDR3, the DNA is TGCGCCAGCAGCTTGGCTCCGATGGGGACAAAACAAGAGACCCAGTACTTC. Residues: CASSLAPMGTKQETQYF. This chain connects TRBV5-1 to TRBJ2-5; maybe TRBD1 (6 bases). The length of the CDR3 is 17 residues. CDR1 and CDR2 (germline): SGHRS, YFSETQ. The V gene lost 0 bases and the J gene lost 2 bases, with 17 bases spanning the gap.